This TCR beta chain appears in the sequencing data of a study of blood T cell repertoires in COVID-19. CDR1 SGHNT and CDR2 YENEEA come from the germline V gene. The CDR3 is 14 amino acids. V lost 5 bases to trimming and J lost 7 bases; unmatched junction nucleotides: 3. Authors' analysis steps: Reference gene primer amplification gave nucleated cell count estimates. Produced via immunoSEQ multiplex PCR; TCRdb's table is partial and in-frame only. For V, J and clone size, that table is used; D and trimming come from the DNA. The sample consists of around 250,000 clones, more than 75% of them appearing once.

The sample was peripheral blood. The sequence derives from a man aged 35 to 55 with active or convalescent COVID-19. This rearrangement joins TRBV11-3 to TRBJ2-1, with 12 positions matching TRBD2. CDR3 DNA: TGTGCCAGCAGCCCAGGGACTAGCGGGAATGAGCAGTTCTTC. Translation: CASSPGTSGNEQFF.